These 2 T cell receptor beta chains were sequenced from one sample in a study of T cell responses to AZD1222 COVID-19 vaccine. Profiling relied on immunoSEQ multiplex PCR, and the TCRdb table lists in-frame clones only, not all of them. The table records roughly 46,000 clones, about nine tenths of them present only once. Source: peripheral blood, taken 28 days after the second AZD1222 dose. The source of these receptors is an adult who received the AZD1222 COVID-19 vaccine.

V is TRBV4-3 and J is TRBJ2-5; D tentatively reads TRBD1 or TRBD2 (5 bases each). This CDR3 is 15 amino acids long. CDR1 and CDR2 from the germline V gene are LGHNA and YSLEER. Trimming took 3 bases from V and 2 from J, leaving 13 bases between them. CDR3 residues: CASSQGVGSQETQYF. DNA for the CDR3: TGCGCCAGCAGCCAGGGGGTGGGAAGTCAAGAGACCCAGTACTTC.

The chain uses TRBV19 and TRBJ1-2; D is possibly TRBD1 (6 bases). The V gene lost 1 base and the J gene lost 4 bases, with 10 bases spanning the gap. The CDR3 runs to 14 residues. Germline values: CDR1 LNHDA, CDR2 SQIVND (reference sequence). CDR3 sequence: CASSIGRGGYGYTF. The CDR3, as DNA: TGTGCCAGTAGTATAGGCAGGGGTGGCTATGGCTACACCTTC.